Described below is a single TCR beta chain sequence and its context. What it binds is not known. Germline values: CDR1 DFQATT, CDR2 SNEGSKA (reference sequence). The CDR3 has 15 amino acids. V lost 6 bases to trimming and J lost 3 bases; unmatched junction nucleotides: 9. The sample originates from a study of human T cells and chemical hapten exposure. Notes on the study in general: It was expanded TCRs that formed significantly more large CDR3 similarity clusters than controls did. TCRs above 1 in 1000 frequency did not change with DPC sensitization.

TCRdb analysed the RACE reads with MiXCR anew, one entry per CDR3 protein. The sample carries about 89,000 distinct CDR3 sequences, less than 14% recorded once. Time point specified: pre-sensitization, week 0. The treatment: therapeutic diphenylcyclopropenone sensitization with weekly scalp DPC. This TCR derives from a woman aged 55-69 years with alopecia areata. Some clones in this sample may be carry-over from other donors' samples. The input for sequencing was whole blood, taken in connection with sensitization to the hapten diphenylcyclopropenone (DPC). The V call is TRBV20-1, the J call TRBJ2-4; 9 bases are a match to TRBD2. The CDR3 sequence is CSAQKGSGGKNIQYF. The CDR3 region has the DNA TGCAGTGCCCAGAAGGGTAGCGGGGGCAAAAACATTCAGTACTTC.